The 17 T cell receptor beta chains below were found in one sample sequenced in a study of blood T cell repertoires in COVID-19. Method: immunoSEQ multiplex PCR; TCRdb's copy keeps in-frame clones and lacks some. In the table there are fewer than 350,000 clones, roughly 89% of which are singletons. The sequencing input was PBMCs or T cells enriched from blood (not recorded which). Receptors were obtained from a man in his 60s who had recovered from COVID-19.

V is TRBV20-1 and J is TRBJ1-2; D gene ambiguous. V was clipped by 3 bases and J by 8 bases, with 13 bases between them. The CDR3 spans 12 residues. From germline, CDR1 is DFQATT and CDR2 SNEGSKA (reference sequence). The CDR3 DNA sequence: TGCAGTGCTAGTATCCCCAGATGGGGCTACACCTTC. This encodes CSASIPRWGYTF.

The rearrangement links TRBV27 to TRBJ2-7, with 10 bases matching TRBD2. This CDR3 comprises 12 residues. Germline V CDR1 and CDR2: MNHEY, SMNVEV (reference sequence). V lost 8 bases and J lost 3; bases outside the gene matches: 1. CDR3 DNA: TGTGCCAGCGCTAGCGGGAGCTACGAGCAGTACTTC. This encodes CASASGSYEQYF.

This clone was detected only a few times. J is TRBJ2-7 and V is TRBV5-6, with a weak D call TRBD2 (6 bases). This CDR3 contains 13 residues. V lost 3 bases to trimming and J lost 9 bases, with 16 bases between them. In germline, CDR1 is SGHDT, CDR2 YYEEEE. The CDR3 DNA reads TGTGCCAGCAGCTCGGCGGGACTCTCGAGGCAGTACTTC. Translating it yields CASSSAGLSRQYF.

V gene TRBV7-3 combines with J gene TRBJ2-7, with 7 bases lining up with TRBD1. The CDR3 is 15 amino acids. J gave up 6 bases and V 5 bases, and 13 bases lay outside the gene matches. Per germline, CDR1 SGHTA and CDR2 FQGTGA. CDR3 sequence reads: CASSTRQGPSTEQYF. The CDR3 DNA reads TGTGCCAGCAGCACCAGACAGGGCCCGTCTACCGAGCAGTACTTC.

The chain recombines TRBV6-1 with TRBJ1-5; D perhaps matches TRBD1 (5 bases). The CDR3 sequence is 16 residues long. CDR1 MNHNS and CDR2 SASEGT come from the germline V gene. The germline V and J ends were trimmed by 4 bases and 0 bases, with 13 bases remaining between them. The CDR3 nucleotides are TGTGCCAGCAGTGTGCAGGGTCCCCTTAGCAATCAGCCCCAGCATTTT. Translated: CASSVQGPLSNQPQHF.

This chain joins TRBV3-1 (or the pseudogene TRBV3-2) and TRBJ2-7, with TRBD1 as a possible D gene (7 bases). From germline, CDR1 is LGHDT and CDR2 YNNKEL (reference sequence). Trimming shortened V by 1 base and J by 9 bases, and 22 bases separated the two germline ends. CDR3 length: 16 residues. CDR3 DNA: TGTGCCAGCAGCCAAGTCGCGGAGGGGGCCTCGAGGGGGCAGTACTTC. Residues: CASSQVAEGASRGQYF.

The chain joins TRBV7-9 to TRBJ2-2; TRBD1 aligns across 10 bases. The germline V gene has CDR1 SEHNR and CDR2 FQNEAQ (reference sequence). This CDR3 is 14 amino acids long. J was trimmed by 5 bases and V by 4 bases; bases with no gene match: 1. CDR3 protein: CASSSGQGTGELFF. Written as DNA, the CDR3 is TGTGCCAGCAGCTCGGGACAGGGGACCGGGGAGCTGTTTTTT.

V and J are TRBV27 and TRBJ2-7; 10 bases agree with TRBD2. Germline CDR1 and CDR2: MNHEY and SMNVEV (reference sequence). This CDR3 contains 17 residues. Trimming removed 3 bases from V and 4 bases from J; junction bases left unmatched: 12. CDR3 protein: CASSFYRATSGLYEQYF. In nucleotides, the CDR3 is TGTGCCAGCAGTTTCTATCGGGCGACTAGCGGGCTGTACGAGCAGTACTTC.

J is TRBJ2-7 and V is TRBV19; 11 bases line up with TRBD2. This CDR3 comprises 20 residues. From germline, CDR1 is LNHDA and CDR2 SQIVND (reference sequence). Trimming at V came to 7 bases and at J to 0 bases, leaving 20 bases not matched to a gene. In nucleotides, the CDR3 is TGTGCCAGTACCCCTGGGGGTAGTGGCAGGGGGACTAGCGGCTCCTACGAGCAGTACTTC. Translating it yields CASTPGGSGRGTSGSYEQYF.

This clone was counted a single time. The chain couples TRBV19 to TRBJ2-7, with D perhaps TRBD1 (6 bases). From germline, CDR1 is LNHDA and CDR2 SQIVND (reference sequence). V shed 9 bases and J shed 1 base, with 16 bases lying between them. This CDR3 is built from 14 residues. The CDR3 sequence is CASNQQGVSYEQYF. CDR3 nucleotides: TGTGCCAGCAACCAACAGGGAGTTTCCTACGAGCAGTACTTC.

This clone was seen just once. This chain links TRBV18 with TRBJ2-5; TRBD2 might be the D (6 bases). The CDR3 spans 15 residues. V gave up 1 base and J gave up 2 bases, with 11 bases separating them. Germline V gene data show CDR1 as KGHSH and CDR2 as LQKENI. The DNA for the CDR3 is TGTGCCAGCTCACCACGGCCCGGGACTCAAGAGACCCAGTACTTC. Residues: CASSPRPGTQETQYF.

The V call is TRBV29-1, the J call TRBJ1-3, with 8 bases that match TRBD1. The CDR3 is 13 amino acids. CDR1 is SQVTM and CDR2 is ANQGSEA in the germline V gene. J lost 2 bases, V lost 4 bases, and 1 base had no gene match. As DNA, the CDR3 is TGCAGCGTTGGGACAGGGACTGGAAACACCATATATTTT. This gives the protein CSVGTGTGNTIYF.

The CDR3 coding sequence is TGTGCCAGCAGCGGGAACAGGGGGCGTAATGAAAAACTGTTTTTT. As protein: CASSGNRGRNEKLFF. The chain couples TRBV7-6 to TRBJ1-4, with 9 positions matching TRBD1. This CDR3 has 15 amino acids. The V segment lost 5 bases and the J segment 4 bases; nucleotides outside the gene matches: 5. CDR1 and CDR2 from the germline V gene are SGHVS and FNYEAQ.

The genes are TRBV20-1 and TRBJ2-5, with unresolved D. Trimming took off 5 bases at V and 2 bases at J, with 6 bases between the two ends. The CDR3 loop spans 11 amino acids. The V gene's germline CDR1 is DFQATT and CDR2 SNEGSKA (reference sequence). CDR3 amino acids: CSAPKQETQYF. CDR3 in DNA: TGCAGTGCTCCCAAACAAGAGACCCAGTACTTC.

The genes are TRBV7-2 and TRBJ1-4; D might be TRBD1 (5 bases). V shed 3 bases and J shed 5 bases, with 13 bases lying between them. Germline CDR1 is SGHTA and CDR2 is FQGNSA. There are 15 residues in the CDR3. The CDR3 reads CASSFSFRGNEKLFF. The CDR3 nucleotides are TGTGCCAGCAGCTTCTCATTTAGGGGAAATGAAAAACTGTTTTTT. Supplemented by reference TRBV7-2 and TRBJ1-4, the full variable domain reads GAGVSQSPSNKVTEKGKDVELRCDPISGHTALYWYRQSLGQGLEFLIYFQGNSAPDKSGLPSDRFSAERTGGSVSTLTIQRTQQEDSAVYLCASSFSFRGNEKLFFGSGTQLSVL.

This chain connects TRBV5-1 to TRBJ2-5; 11 bases map to TRBD1. J lost 3 bases, V lost 7 bases, and 8 bases had no gene match. Per the germline V gene, CDR1 is SGHRS and CDR2 is YFSETQ. This CDR3 has 15 residues. The CDR3 DNA reads TGCGCCAGCTGCCCCCGGGACAGGGGGGAAGAGACCCAGTACTTC. Translation gives CASCPRDRGEETQYF.

The CDR3 reads CASSVGLAGGPTDTQYF. In DNA, the CDR3 is TGTGCCAGCAGCGTAGGTTTAGCGGGAGGGCCTACAGATACGCAGTATTTT. V is TRBV9 and J is TRBJ2-3, with 11 bases identical to TRBD2. The V segment lost 0 bases and the J segment 3 bases; nucleotides outside the gene matches: 6. CDR3 length equals 17 residues. In germline, CDR1 is SGDLS, CDR2 YYNGEE.